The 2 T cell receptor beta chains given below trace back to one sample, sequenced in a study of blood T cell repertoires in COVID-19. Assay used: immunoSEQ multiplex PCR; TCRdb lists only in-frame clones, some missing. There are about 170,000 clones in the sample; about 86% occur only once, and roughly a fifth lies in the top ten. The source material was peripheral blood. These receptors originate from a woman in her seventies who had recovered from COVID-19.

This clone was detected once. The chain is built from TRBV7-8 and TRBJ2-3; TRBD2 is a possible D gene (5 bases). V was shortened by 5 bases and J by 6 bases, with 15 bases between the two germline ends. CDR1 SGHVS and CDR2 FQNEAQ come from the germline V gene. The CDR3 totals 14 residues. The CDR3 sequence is CASSPRTAPDTQYF. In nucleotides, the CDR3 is TGTGCCAGCAGCCCCCGGACTGCCCCGGATACGCAGTATTTT.

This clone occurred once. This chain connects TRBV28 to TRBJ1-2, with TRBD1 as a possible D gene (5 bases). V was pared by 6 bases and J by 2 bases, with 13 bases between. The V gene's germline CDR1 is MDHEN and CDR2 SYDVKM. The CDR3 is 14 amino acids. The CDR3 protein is CASRDTTSNYGYTF. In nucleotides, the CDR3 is TGTGCCAGCAGGGACACAACTTCAAACTATGGCTACACCTTC.